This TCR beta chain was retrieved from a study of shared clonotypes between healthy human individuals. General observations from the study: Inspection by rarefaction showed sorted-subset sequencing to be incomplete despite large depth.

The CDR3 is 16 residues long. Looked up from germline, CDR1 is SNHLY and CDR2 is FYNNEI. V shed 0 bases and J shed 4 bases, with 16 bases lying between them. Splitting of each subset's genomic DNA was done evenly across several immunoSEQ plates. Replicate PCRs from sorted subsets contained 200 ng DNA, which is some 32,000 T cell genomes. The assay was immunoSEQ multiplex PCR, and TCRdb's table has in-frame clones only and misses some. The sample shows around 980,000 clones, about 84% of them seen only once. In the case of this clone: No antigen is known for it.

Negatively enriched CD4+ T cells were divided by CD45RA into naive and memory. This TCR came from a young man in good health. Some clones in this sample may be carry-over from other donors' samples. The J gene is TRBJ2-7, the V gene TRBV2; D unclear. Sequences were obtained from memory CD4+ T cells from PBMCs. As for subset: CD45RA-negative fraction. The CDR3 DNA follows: TGTGCCAGCAGTGAAGCTGGCGGCCGAAGAACGTACGAGCAGTACTTC. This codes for CASSEAGGRRTYEQYF.